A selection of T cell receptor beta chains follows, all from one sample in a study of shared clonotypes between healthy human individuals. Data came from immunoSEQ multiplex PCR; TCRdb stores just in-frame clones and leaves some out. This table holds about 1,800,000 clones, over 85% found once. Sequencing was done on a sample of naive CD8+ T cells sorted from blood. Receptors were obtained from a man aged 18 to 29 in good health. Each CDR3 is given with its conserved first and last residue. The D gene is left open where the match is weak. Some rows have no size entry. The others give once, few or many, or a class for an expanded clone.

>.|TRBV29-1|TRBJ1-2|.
TGCAGCGTCCCCAACCCCCCCAGGGGCTACACCTTC
CSVPNPPRGYTF
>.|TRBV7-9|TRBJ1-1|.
TGTGCCAGCAGCTTGCGGGACACCTCTAACACTGAAGCTTTCTTT
CASSLRDTSNTEAFF
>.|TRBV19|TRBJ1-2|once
TGTGCCAGTACCGTTGACACGTATGGCTACACCTTC
CASTVDTYGYTF
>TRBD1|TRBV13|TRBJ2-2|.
TGTGCCAGCAGCTTGTCCATGGACAGGGGGATCACCGGGGAGCTGTTTTTT
CASSLSMDRGITGELFF
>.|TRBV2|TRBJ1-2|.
TGTGCCAGCAGTGAAGTTTGGGGGGCGGGAGAAGACTACACCTTC
CASSEVWGAGEDYTF
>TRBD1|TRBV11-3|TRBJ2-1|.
TGTGCCAGCAGCTTACGTTCAGGGGGCGAAGCGGACTTAGACAATGAGCAGTTCTTC
CASSLRSGGEADLDNEQFF
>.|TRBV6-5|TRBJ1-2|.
TGTGCCAGCAGTTACGAAGGAGATAGCTACACCTTC
CASSYEGDSYTF
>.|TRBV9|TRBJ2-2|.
TGTGCCAGCAGCGTAGTCGTTTCACCGGAGGAGCTGTTTTTT
CASSVVVSPEELFF
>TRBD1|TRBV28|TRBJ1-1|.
TGTGCCAGCGAAGTCTCCTTCACAGGGGTTACTGAAGCTTTCTTT
CASEVSFTGVTEAFF
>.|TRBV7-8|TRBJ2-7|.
TGTGCCAGCAGCCCGACCTCGACAGGCTCCTACGAGCAGTACTTC
CASSPTSTGSYEQYF
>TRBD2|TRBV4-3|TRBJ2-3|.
TGCGCCAGCAGCCAAGATTTGCTAGCGGGAGGGACAGATACGCAGTATTTT
CASSQDLLAGGTDTQYF
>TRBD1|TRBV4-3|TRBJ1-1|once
TGCGCCAGCAGCCAGGACGACAGGGGGGTCGGGACTGAAGCTTTCTTT
CASSQDDRGVGTEAFF
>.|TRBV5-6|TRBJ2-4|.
TGTGCCAGCACCGGAGGGGGGTTCGGCAAAAACATTCAGTACTTC
CASTGGGFGKNIQYF
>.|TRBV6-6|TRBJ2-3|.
TGTGCCAGCAGTTACTCGGGTATAATCACAGATACGCAGTATTTT
CASSYSGIITDTQYF
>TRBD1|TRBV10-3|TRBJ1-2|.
TGTGCCATCAGCGGGGGACAGGGAGCCGACTATGGCTACACCTTC
CAISGGQGADYGYTF
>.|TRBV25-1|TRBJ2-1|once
TGTGCCAGCAGTGACCCTCTTCGCAATGAGCAGTTCTTC
CASSDPLRNEQFF
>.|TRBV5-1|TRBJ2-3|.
TGCGCCAGCAGCTTGGAATCGTACAGCACAGATACGCAGTATTTT
CASSLESYSTDTQYF
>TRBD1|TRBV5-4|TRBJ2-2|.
TGTGCCAGCAGCAACCGGGACAGGGCGACCACCGGGGAGCTGTTTTTT
CASSNRDRATTGELFF
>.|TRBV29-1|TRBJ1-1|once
TGCAGCGCGGGGCGGTCTGGGATCGGGAACACTGAAGCTTTCTTT
CSAGRSGIGNTEAFF
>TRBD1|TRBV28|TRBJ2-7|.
TGTGCCAGCTCCCCTTTGGGACAGGGGGGCTACGAGCAGTACTTC
CASSPLGQGGYEQYF
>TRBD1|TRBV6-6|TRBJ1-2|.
TGTGCCAGCAGCTCGGGACAGCTCGCCTCTGGCTACACCTTC
CASSSGQLASGYTF
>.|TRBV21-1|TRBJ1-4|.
TGTGCCAGCACCATTCTTCCTTGTGCGGGGAATAATGAAAAACTGTTTTTT
CASTILPCAGNNEKLFF
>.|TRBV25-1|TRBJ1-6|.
TGTGCCAGCAGTGCGCCCGGACCGGAGGGGAATTCACCCCTCCACTTT
CASSAPGPEGNSPLHF
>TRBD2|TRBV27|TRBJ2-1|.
TGTGCCAGCAGCTCCCGACTAGCGGGTGAGCAGTTCTTC
CASSSRLAGEQFF
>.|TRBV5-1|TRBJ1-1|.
TGCGCCAGCAGCACCATGGGATTGGACACTGAAGCTTTCTTT
CASSTMGLDTEAFF
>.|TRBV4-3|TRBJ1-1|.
TGCGCCAGCAGCCAAGGTGGCGAAGGGTTGGGGAACACTGAAGCTTTCTTT
CASSQGGEGLGNTEAFF
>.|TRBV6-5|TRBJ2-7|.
TGTGCCAGCATGGGCGGGAACTCACCCTACGAGCAGTACTTC
CASMGGNSPYEQYF
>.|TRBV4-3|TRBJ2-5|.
TGCGCCAGCAGCCAAGATCTAGGGGTAGGAGAGACCCAGTACTTC
CASSQDLGVGETQYF
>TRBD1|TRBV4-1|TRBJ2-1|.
TGCGCCAGCAGCCAGGGGACAGGGAACTACAATGAGCAGTTCTTC
CASSQGTGNYNEQFF
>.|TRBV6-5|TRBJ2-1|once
TGTGCCAGCAGACCCCGGACCGTCTACAATGAGCAGTTCTTC
CASRPRTVYNEQFF
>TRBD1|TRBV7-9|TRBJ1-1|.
TGTGCCAGCAGCCTGGGACAGGGCATGAACACTGAAGCTTTCTTT
CASSLGQGMNTEAFF
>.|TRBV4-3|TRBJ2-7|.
TGCGCCAGCAGCCAAGACAGGTGGAGCTCCTACGAGCAGTACTTC
CASSQDRWSSYEQYF
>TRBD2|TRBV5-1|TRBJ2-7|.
TGCGCCAGCAGCTTGGAACGGGAGGACTACGAGCAGTACTTC
CASSLEREDYEQYF
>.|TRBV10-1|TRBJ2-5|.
TGCGCCAGCAGTGAATTGGGACTTCCGACCCAGTACTTC
CASSELGLPTQYF
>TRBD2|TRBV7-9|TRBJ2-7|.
TGTGCCAGCAGTTTGTCCGGGACTAGCGGGCAGAGGAACCTCTACGAGCAGTACTTC
CASSLSGTSGQRNLYEQYF
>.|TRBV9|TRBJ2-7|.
TGTGCCAGCAGCGCAGGGACGGACTACGAGCAGTACTTC
CASSAGTDYEQYF
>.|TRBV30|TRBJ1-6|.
TGTGCCTGGAGTGTACTGGCGCGGGGCCCAACCCTGAGCTCCTATAATTCACCCCTCCACTTT
CAWSVLARGPTLSSYNSPLHF
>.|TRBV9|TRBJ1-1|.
TGTGCCAGCAGCGGTTCATGGGGGGGCACTGAAGCTTTCTTT
CASSGSWGGTEAFF
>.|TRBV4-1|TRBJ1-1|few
TGCGCCAGCAGCCAAGGGATGAACACTGAAGCTTTCTTT
CASSQGMNTEAFF
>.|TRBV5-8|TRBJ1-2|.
TGTGCCAGCAGCCCTGGTGGGCGTTCGAGCGTTTACTATGGCTACACCTTC
CASSPGGRSSVYYGYTF
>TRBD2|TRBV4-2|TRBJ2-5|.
TGTGCCAGCAGCCAAGATCCCCTCGCTAGCGGGGGGGCGGGGACCCAGTACTTC
CASSQDPLASGGAGTQYF
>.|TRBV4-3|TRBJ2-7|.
TGCGCCAGCAGCCAAGGGGCCGGGGCCGAGGATGCCGAGCAGTACTTC
CASSQGAGAEDAEQYF
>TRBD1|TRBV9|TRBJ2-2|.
TGTGCCAGCAGCGTGGCCTCCGGGACAGAAACCGGGGAGCTGTTTTTT
CASSVASGTETGELFF
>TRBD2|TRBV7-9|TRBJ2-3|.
TGTGCCAGCAGCTTACGAGCGGGGGGGCCAGATACGCAGTATTTT
CASSLRAGGPDTQYF
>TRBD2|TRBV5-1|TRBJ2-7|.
TGCGCCAGCAGCTTGTCAGGGCTAGCGGGGACCCGACTCGGGGAGCAGTACTTC
CASSLSGLAGTRLGEQYF
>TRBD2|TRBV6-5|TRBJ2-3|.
TGTGCCAGCAGTTACGACGGGGGGGCCCTGGATACGCAGTATTTT
CASSYDGGALDTQYF
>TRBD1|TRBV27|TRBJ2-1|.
TGTGCCAGCAGTTTATCGGGGACAGCTAGCTCCTACAATGAGCAGTTCTTC
CASSLSGTASSYNEQFF
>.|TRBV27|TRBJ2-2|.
TGTGCCAGCAGTTTATTTATTTCGGGTGGAGGGGAGCTGTTTTTT
CASSLFISGGGELFF
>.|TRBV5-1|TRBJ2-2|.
TGCGCCAGCAGCTTCAAACGGACCGGGACTCCCAACACCGGGGAGCTGTTTTTT
CASSFKRTGTPNTGELFF
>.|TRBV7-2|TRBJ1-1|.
TGTGCCAGCAGCTTAGATCGGTGGATCGTGGGCACTGAAGCTTTCTTT
CASSLDRWIVGTEAFF
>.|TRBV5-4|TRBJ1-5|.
TGTGCCAGCAGCTTGTGGGGGACCAATCAGCCCCAGCATTTT
CASSLWGTNQPQHF
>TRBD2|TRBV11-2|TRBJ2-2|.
TGTGCCAGCAGCCTTGGAAGTAGCGGGGCCTACACCGGGGAGCTGTTTTTT
CASSLGSSGAYTGELFF
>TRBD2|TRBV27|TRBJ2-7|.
TGTGCCAGCAGTCCCGGGACTAGCCCCGCGCAGTACTTC
CASSPGTSPAQYF
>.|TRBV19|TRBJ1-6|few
TGTGCCAGTAGTACAGGGGCCTATAATTCACCCCTCCACTTT
CASSTGAYNSPLHF
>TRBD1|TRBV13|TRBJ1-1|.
TGTGCCAGCAGCTTTGGGGCACTGGGACAGGGAATGGGGATCGGGGATCGGACTGAAGCTTTCTTT
CASSFGALGQGMGIGDRTEAFF
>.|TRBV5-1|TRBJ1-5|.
TGCGCCAGCAGTTCAACTCCCGGGGGCAATCAGCCCCAGCATTTT
CASSSTPGGNQPQHF
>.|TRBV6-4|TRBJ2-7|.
TGTGCCAGCAGGTGTGAGGGTTCGAGGTACGAGCAGTACTTC
CASRCEGSRYEQYF
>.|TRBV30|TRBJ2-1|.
TGTGCCTGGGATTCGGGACTCTCCTACAATGAGCAGTTCTTC
CAWDSGLSYNEQFF
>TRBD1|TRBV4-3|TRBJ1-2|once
TGCGCCAGCAGCCACCAAGCCACAGGGGTCCTTGATGGCTACACCTTC
CASSHQATGVLDGYTF